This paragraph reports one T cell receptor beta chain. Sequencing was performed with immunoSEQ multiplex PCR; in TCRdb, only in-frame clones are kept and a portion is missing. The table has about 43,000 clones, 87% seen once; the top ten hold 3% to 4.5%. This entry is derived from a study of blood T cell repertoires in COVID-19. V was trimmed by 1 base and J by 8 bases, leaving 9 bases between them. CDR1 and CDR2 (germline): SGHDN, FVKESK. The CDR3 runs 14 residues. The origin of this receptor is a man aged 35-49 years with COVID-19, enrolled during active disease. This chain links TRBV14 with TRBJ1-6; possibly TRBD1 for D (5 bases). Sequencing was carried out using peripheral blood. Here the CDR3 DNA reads TGTGCCAGCAGCCAAGTAGACAGCTATTCACCCCTCCACTTT. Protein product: CASSQVDSYSPLHF.